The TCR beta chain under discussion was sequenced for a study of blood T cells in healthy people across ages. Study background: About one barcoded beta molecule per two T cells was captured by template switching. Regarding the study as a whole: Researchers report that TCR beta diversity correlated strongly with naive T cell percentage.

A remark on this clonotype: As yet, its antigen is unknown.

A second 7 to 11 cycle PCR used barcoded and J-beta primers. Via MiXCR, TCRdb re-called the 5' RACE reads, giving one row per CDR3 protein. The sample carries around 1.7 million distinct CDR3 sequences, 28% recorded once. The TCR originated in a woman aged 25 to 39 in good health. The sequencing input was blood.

CDR3 DNA sequence: TGCAGTGCTAGTAATCCCCTAGCGGGAAACACAGATACGCAGTATTTT. Its protein is CSASNPLAGNTDTQYF. The rearrangement joins TRBV20-1 to TRBJ2-3; 9 positions match TRBD2. This CDR3 has 16 amino acids. V lost 3 bases to trimming and J lost 2 bases; unmatched junction nucleotides: 9. The germline V gene encodes CDR1 DFQATT and CDR2 SNEGSKA (reference sequence).